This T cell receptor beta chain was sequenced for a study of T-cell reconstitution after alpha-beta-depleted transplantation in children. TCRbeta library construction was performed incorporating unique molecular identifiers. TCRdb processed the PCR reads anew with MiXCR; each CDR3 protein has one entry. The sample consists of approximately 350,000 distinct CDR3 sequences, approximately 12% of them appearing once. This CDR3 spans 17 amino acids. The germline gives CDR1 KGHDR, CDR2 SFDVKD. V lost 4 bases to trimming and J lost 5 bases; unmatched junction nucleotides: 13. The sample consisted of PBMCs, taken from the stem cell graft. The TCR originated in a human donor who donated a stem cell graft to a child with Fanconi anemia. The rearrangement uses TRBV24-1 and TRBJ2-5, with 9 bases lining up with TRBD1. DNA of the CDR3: TGTGCCACCAGTGACGCCGGGTTAACAGGGGGCTACGAGACCCAGTACTTC. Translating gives CATSDAGLTGGYETQYF.